Shown below are 6 T cell receptor beta chains from a single sample sequenced in a study of response to subunit inactivated influenza vaccine. TCRdb recomputed calls from the RT-PCR reads with MiXCR, one row per CDR3 protein. The repertoire consists of hundreds of thousands of distinct CDR3 sequences, with 20% to 25% occurring once and the leading ten covering about 10%. This specimen consisted of PBMCs from blood, obtained about 20 months after vaccination. The source of these receptors is a man aged 50-75 years who received an inactivated influenza vaccine.

The table lists this clonotype with many counts. V is TRBV5-1 and J is TRBJ1-1; no reliable D call. From germline, CDR1 is SGHRS and CDR2 YFSETQ. The V end lost 2 bases, the J end lost 0 bases, and 11 bases lay between the germline ends. There are 15 residues in the CDR3. The CDR3: CASSFDPAVNTEAFF. In nucleotides, the CDR3 is TGCGCCAGCAGCTTTGACCCCGCAGTGAACACTGAAGCTTTCTTT.

V gene TRBV10-3 combines with J gene TRBJ2-7, with 8 nucleotides matching TRBD1. The V gene end was trimmed by 5 bases and the J gene end by 2 bases; junction bases not matched to a gene: 5. CDR3 size: 14 residues. Looked up from germline, CDR1 is ENHRY and CDR2 is SYGVKD. The CDR3 spells CAISSGTGPYEQYF. Here the CDR3 DNA reads TGTGCCATCAGTTCCGGGACAGGACCCTACGAGCAGTACTTC.

This clonotype was counted a few times. The rearrangement uses TRBV12-3 or TRBV12-4 and TRBJ1-2, with no clear D. This CDR3 is 13 amino acids long. The ends were cut back, 0 bases at V and 11 bases at J, with 13 bases in the middle. CDR3 DNA sequence: TGTGCCAGCAGTTTAGCGTATCGGGCTGGATACACCTTC. It specifies CASSLAYRAGYTF.

This clonotype was detected many times. The chain is built from TRBV5-1 and TRBJ1-2; D is undetermined. The germline V and J ends were trimmed by 4 bases and 2 bases, with 18 bases remaining between them. This CDR3 has 16 amino acids. From germline, CDR1 is SGHRS and CDR2 YFSETQ. The CDR3 region has the DNA TGCGCCAGCAGCCCGAACGCGGCGAAGTTCAACTATGGCTACACCTTC. Protein: CASSPNAAKFNYGYTF. The whole variable domain, filled in from reference TRBV5-1 and TRBJ1-2, reads KAGVTQTPRYLIKTRGQQVTLSCSPISGHRSVSWYQQTPGQGLQFLFEYFSETQRNKGNFPGRFSGRQFSNSRSEMNVSTLELGDSALYLCASSPNAAKFNYGYTFGSGTRLTVV.

This clonotype occurred a few times. Here the CDR3 DNA reads TGTGCCAGCAGCTTAGAGACAGGGGACGGCTACACCTTC. Protein sequence: CASSLETGDGYTF. The rearrangement joins TRBV11-3 to TRBJ1-2, with TRBD1 identical over 8 bases. CDR1 and CDR2 (germline): SGHNT, YENEEA. With 0 bases clipped from V and 8 bases from J, the junction kept 2 bases outside the gene matches. CDR3 size: 13 residues.

This chain uses TRBV29-1 with TRBJ1-1; D remains unclear. The CDR3 has 10 amino acids. CDR1 is SQVTM, CDR2 ANQGSEA, per germline. Trimming took off 6 bases at V and 3 bases at J, with 5 bases between the two ends. CDR3 nucleotide sequence: TGCAGCGTCGCCGACACTGAAGCTTTCTTT. This encodes CSVADTEAFF.